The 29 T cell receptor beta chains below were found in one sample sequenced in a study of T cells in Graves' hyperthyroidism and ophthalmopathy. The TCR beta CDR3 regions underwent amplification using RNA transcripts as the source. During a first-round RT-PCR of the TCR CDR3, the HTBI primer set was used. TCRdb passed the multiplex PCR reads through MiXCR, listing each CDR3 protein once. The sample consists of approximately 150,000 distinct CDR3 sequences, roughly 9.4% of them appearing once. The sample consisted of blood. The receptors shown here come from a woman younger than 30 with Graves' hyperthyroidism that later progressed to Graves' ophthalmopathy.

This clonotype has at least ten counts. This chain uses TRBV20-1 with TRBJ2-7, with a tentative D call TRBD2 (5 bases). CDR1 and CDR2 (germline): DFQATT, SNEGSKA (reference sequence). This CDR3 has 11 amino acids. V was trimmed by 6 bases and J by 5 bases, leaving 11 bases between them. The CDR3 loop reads CSALPGDEQYF. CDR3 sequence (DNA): TGCAGTGCCCTGCCCGGGGACGAGCAGTACTTC.

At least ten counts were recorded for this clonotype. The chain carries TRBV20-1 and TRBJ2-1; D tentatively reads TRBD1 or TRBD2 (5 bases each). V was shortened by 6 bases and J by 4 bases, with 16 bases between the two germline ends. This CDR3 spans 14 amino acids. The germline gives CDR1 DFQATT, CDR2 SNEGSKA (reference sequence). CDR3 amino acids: CSAPPGPKYNEQFF. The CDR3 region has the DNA TGCAGTGCGCCACCGGGACCGAAATACAATGAGCAGTTCTTC.

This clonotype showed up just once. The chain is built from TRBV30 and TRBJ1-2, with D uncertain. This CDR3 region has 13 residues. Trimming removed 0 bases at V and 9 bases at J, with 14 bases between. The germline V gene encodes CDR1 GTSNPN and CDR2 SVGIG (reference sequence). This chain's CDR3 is CAWSVLGIDSYTF. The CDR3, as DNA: TGTGCCTGGAGTGTTCTGGGTATCGATAGCTACACCTTC.

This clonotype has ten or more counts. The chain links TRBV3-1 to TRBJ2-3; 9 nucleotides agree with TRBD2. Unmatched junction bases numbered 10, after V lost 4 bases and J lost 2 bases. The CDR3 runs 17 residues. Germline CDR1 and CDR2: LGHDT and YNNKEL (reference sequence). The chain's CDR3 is CASSPRFSGGSTDTQYF. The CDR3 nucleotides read TGTGCCAGCAGCCCGCGCTTCAGCGGGGGGTCCACAGATACGCAGTATTTT.

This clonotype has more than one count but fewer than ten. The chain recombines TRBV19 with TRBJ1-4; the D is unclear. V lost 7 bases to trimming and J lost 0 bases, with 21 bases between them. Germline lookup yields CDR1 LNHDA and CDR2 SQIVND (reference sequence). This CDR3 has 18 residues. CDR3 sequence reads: CASKIGIGVSATNEKLFF. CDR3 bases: TGTGCCAGTAAAATCGGAATTGGGGTTTCGGCAACTAATGAAAAACTGTTTTTT.

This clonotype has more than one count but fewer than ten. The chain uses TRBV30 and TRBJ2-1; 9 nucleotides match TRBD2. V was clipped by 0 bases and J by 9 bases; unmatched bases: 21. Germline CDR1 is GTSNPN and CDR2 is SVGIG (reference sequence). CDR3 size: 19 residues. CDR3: CAWSVWGRVRREGWGEQFF. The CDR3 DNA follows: TGTGCCTGGAGTGTTTGGGGCAGGGTTCGGCGGGAGGGCTGGGGTGAGCAGTTCTTC.

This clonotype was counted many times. This chain's CDR3 is CASSPDLYNSPLHF. The DNA for the CDR3 is TGTGCCAGCAGCCCGGACCTTTATAATTCACCCCTCCACTTT. V gene TRBV7-9 combines with J gene TRBJ1-6; D unresolved. CDR1 is SEHNR, CDR2 FQNEAQ, per germline (reference sequence). Trimming shortened V by 5 bases and J by 4 bases, and 9 bases separated the two germline ends. CDR3 length: 14 amino acids.

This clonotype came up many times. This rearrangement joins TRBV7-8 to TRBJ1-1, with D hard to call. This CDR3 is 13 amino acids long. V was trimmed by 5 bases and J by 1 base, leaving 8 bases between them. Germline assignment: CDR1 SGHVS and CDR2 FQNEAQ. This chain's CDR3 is CASSPDSNTEAFF. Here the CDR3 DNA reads TGTGCCAGCAGCCCCGACTCGAACACTGAAGCTTTCTTT.

This CDR3 is CASKLRKQQSTGTEQYF. DNA of the CDR3: TGTGCCAGTAAACTAAGGAAACAGCAGTCGACAGGAACCGAGCAGTACTTC. V usage is TRBV6-2 or TRBV6-3 and J usage is TRBJ2-7; D may be TRBD1 (6 bases). Germline CDR1 reads MNHEY; CDR2 reads SVGEGT. This CDR3 has 17 residues. The ends were cut back, 9 bases at V and 6 bases at J, with 30 bases in the middle.

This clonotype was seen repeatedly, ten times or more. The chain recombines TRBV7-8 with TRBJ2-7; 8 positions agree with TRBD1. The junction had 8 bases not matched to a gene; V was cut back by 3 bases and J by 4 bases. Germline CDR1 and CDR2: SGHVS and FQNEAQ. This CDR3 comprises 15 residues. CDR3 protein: CASSFYGQGSYEQYF. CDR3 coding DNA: TGTGCCAGCAGCTTTTATGGACAGGGATCGTACGAGCAGTACTTC.

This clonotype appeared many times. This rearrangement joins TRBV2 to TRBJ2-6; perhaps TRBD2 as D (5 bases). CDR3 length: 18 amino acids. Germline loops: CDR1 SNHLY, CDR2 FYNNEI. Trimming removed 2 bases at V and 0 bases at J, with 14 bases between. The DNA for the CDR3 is TGTGCCAGCAGTGAAAGGGCCGGGGTCCTCTCTGGGGCCAACGTCCTGACTTTC. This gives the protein CASSERAGVLSGANVLTF.

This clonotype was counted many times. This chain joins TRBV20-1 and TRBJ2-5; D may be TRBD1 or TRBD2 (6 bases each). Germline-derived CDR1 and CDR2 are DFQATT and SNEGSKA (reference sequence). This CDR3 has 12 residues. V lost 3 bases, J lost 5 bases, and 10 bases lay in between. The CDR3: CSARGGWETQYF. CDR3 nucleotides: TGCAGTGCTAGGGGGGGCTGGGAGACCCAGTACTTC.

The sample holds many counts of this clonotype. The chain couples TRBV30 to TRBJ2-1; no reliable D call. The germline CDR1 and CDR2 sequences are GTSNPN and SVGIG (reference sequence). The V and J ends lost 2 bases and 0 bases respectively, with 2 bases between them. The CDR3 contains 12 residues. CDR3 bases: TGTGCCTGGAGTCTCTCCTACAATGAGCAGTTCTTC. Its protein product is CAWSLSYNEQFF.

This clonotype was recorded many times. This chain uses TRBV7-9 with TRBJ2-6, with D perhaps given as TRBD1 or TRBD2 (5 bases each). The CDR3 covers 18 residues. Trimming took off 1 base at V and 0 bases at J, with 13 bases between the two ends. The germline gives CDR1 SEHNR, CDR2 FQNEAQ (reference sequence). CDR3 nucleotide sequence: TGTGCCAGCAGCTTAGAGAGGGGAACACTCTCTGGGGCCAACGTCCTGACTTTC. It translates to CASSLERGTLSGANVLTF. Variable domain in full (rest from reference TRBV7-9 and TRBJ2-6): DTGVSQNPRHKITKRGQNVTFRCDPISEHNRLYWYRQTLGQGPEFLTYFQNEAQLEKSRLLSDRFSAERPKGSFSTLEIQRTEQGDSAMYLCASSLERGTLSGANVLTFGAGSRLTVL.

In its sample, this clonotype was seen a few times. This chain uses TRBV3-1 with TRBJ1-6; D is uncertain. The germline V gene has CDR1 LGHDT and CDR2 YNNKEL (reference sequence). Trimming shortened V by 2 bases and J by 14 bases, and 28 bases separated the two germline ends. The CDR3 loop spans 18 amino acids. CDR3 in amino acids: CASSQLINGRSVERALHF. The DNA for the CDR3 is TGTGCCAGCAGCCAACTGATAAACGGACGGAGCGTGGAGAGGGCCCTCCACTTT.

In DNA, the CDR3 is TGTGCCAGCAGCCCTCAGACAGGGGGCAACACTGAAGCTTTCTTT. This translates into CASSPQTGGNTEAFF. V is TRBV5-5 and J is TRBJ1-1, with 10 positions matching TRBD1. This CDR3 region has 15 residues. The J segment lost 2 bases and the V segment lost 4 bases, leaving 5 bases of the junction unmatched. Germline V lookup: CDR1 SGHKS, CDR2 YYEKEE (reference sequence).

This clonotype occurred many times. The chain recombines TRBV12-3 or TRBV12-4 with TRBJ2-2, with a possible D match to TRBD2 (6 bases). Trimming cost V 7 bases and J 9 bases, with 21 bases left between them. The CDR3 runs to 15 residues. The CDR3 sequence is CASNSGRGSVRELFF. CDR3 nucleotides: TGTGCCAGCAATAGCGGCCGGGGAAGTGTCCGGGAGCTGTTTTTT.

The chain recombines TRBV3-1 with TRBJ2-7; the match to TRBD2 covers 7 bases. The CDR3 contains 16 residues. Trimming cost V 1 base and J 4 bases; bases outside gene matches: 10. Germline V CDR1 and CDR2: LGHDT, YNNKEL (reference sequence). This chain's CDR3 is CASSQVETSLGYEQYF. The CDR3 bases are TGTGCCAGCAGCCAAGTCGAGACTAGCTTAGGTTACGAGCAGTACTTC.

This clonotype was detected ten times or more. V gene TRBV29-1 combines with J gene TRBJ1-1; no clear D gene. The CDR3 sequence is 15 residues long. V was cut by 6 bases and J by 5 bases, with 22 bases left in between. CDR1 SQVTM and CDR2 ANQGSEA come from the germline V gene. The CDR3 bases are TGCAGCGTCCTCCAAGCGGGTACGGGGAGAACTGAAGCTTTCTTT. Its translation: CSVLQAGTGRTEAFF.

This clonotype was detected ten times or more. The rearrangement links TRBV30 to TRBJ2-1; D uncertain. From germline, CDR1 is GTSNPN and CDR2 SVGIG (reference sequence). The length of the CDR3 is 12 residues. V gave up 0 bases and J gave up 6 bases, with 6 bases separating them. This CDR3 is CAWSVVGNEQFF. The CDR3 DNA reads TGTGCCTGGAGTGTCGTGGGCAATGAGCAGTTCTTC.

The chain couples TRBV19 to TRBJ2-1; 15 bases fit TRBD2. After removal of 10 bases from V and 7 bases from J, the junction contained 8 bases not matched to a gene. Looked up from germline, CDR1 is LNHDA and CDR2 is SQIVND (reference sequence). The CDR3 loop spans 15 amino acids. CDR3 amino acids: CATGLAGGGLNEQFF. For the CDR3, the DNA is TGTGCCACCGGACTAGCGGGAGGGGGCTTAAATGAGCAGTTCTTC.

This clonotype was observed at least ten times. CDR3 sequence reads: CAWSLPGHGYEQYF. CDR3 nucleotides: TGTGCCTGGAGTTTACCGGGACACGGCTACGAGCAGTACTTC. V and J are TRBV30 and TRBJ2-7; D possibly corresponds to TRBD1 (6 bases). Looked up from germline, CDR1 is GTSNPN and CDR2 is SVGIG (reference sequence). Trimming pared 2 bases from V and 3 bases from J, leaving 14 bases between. The CDR3 runs to 14 residues. Variable domain in full (rest from reference TRBV30 and TRBJ2-7): SQTIHQWPATLVQPVGSPLSLECTVEGTSNPNLYWYRQAAGRGLQLLFYSVGIGQISSEVPQNLSASRPQDRQFILSSKKLLLSDSGFYLCAWSLPGHGYEQYFGPGTRLTVT.

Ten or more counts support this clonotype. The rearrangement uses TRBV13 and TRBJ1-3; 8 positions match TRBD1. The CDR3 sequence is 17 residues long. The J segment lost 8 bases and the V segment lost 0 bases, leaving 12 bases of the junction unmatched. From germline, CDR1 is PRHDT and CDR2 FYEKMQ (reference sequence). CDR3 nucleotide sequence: TGTGCCAGCAGCTTAGGTCCGGGACAGGCTCTACGGGACACCATATATTTT. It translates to CASSLGPGQALRDTIYF.

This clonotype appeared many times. The CDR3 is CATDRTAPINTEAFF. The CDR3 DNA reads TGCGCCACCGATAGGACCGCGCCAATTAACACTGAAGCTTTCTTT. This chain joins TRBV5-1 and TRBJ1-1; D gene unclear. Trimming removed 9 bases from V and 2 bases from J, with 20 bases in between. Germline CDR1 SGHRS, CDR2 YFSETQ. This CDR3 region has 15 residues.

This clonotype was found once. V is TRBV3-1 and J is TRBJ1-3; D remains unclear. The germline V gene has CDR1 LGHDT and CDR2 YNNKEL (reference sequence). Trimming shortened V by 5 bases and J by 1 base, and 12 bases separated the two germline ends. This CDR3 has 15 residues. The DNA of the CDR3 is TGTGCCAGCAGCGTAGGGTACGGGTCTGGAAACACCATATATTTT. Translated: CASSVGYGSGNTIYF.

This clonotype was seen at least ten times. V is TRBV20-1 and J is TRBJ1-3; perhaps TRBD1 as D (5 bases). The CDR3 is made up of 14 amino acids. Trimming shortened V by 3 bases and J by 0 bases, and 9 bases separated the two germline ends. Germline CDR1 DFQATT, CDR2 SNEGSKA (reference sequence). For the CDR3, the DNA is TGCAGTGCTAGCGAGGGGTACTCTGGAAACACCATATATTTT. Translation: CSASEGYSGNTIYF.

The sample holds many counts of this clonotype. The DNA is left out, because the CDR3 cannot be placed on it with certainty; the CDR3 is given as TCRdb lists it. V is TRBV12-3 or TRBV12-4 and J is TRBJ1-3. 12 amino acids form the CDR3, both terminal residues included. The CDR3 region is CASSTSGNTIYF.

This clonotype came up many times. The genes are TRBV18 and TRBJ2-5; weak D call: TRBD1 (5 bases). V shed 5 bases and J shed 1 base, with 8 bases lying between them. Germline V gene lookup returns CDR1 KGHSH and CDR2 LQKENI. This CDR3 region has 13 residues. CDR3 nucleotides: TGTGCCAGCTCAACAAGGGGCCAAGAGACCCAGTACTTC. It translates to CASSTRGQETQYF.

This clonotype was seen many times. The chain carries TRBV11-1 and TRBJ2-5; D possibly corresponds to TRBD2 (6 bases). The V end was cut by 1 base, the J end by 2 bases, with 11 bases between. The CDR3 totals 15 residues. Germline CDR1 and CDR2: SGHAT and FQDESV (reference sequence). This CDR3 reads CASSLGFSGQETQYF. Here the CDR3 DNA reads TGTGCCAGCAGCTTAGGGTTTAGCGGACAAGAGACCCAGTACTTC.